The rows below give T cell receptor beta chains drawn from one sample of a study of blood T cell repertoires in COVID-19. Sequencing used immunoSEQ multiplex PCR; TCRdb keeps in-frame clones, though not all of them. This sample carries some 200,000 clones, around 87% of them seen once, and the ten largest clones take roughly 2.6%. Sequenced: peripheral blood. Receptors originate from a man aged 35-49 years with active or convalescent COVID-19. Each CDR3 is given without its conserved first and last residue. The D gene is left open where the match is weak.

J gene: TRBJ1-6; V gene: TRBV9; D gene: NA; CDR3 protein: ASSAGRRAVRNSPLH
J gene: TRBJ1-1; V gene: TRBV28; D gene: NA; CDR3 protein: ASALSGSQAF
J gene: TRBJ2-7; V gene: TRBV18; D gene: NA; CDR3 protein: ASSPAPEGGKNEQY
J gene: TRBJ2-7; V gene: TRBV11-2; D gene: NA; CDR3 protein: ASSVPGGYEQY
J gene: TRBJ1-5; V gene: TRBV6-2/TRBV6-3; D gene: NA; CDR3 protein: ASSPGPLPQH
J gene: TRBJ1-1; V gene: TRBV19; D gene: NA; CDR3 protein: ASSIRGLNTEAF
J gene: TRBJ2-2; V gene: TRBV6-6; D gene: TRBD1; CDR3 protein: ASSYYRTGVTGELF
J gene: TRBJ2-6; V gene: TRBV6-2/TRBV6-3; D gene: NA; CDR3 protein: ASSFSSSGANVLT
J gene: TRBJ1-6; V gene: TRBV5-4; D gene: NA; CDR3 protein: ASSSVGGGYNSPLH
J gene: TRBJ1-1; V gene: TRBV4-1; D gene: TRBD1; CDR3 protein: ASRPREGGNTEAF
J gene: TRBJ1-1; V gene: TRBV7-2; D gene: TRBD1; CDR3 protein: ASSLAGQGGVNTEAF
J gene: TRBJ2-7; V gene: TRBV7-9; D gene: NA; CDR3 protein: ASSLAQGSPYEQY
J gene: TRBJ2-7; V gene: TRBV4-2; D gene: NA; CDR3 protein: ASSQRAGAYEQY
J gene: TRBJ1-5; V gene: TRBV7-7; D gene: NA; CDR3 protein: ASTRVDRRQDQPQH
J gene: TRBJ1-4; V gene: TRBV13; D gene: NA; CDR3 protein: ASSSGRTNEKLF
J gene: TRBJ1-2; V gene: TRBV7-9; D gene: NA; CDR3 protein: ASSSGGGAKVYGYT